The 18 T cell receptor beta chains in this list originate from one sample, sequenced in a study of blood T cell repertoires in COVID-19. Assay: immunoSEQ multiplex PCR; the TCRdb copy retains only in-frame clones and omits some. The table includes about 280,000 clones, about nine tenths detected once. The sequenced sample consisted of peripheral blood. Receptors were obtained from a man aged 35 to 55 with active or convalescent COVID-19.

V gene TRBV5-1 combines with J gene TRBJ2-4, with D perhaps matching TRBD1 (5 bases). CDR1 is SGHRS and CDR2 is YFSETQ in the germline V gene. This CDR3 spans 18 amino acids. V was trimmed by 0 bases and J by 0 bases, leaving 16 bases between them. CDR3 coding DNA: TGCGCCAGCAGCTTGGGATATGTAACAGGAGAAGCCAAAAACATTCAGTACTTC. Translated: CASSLGYVTGEAKNIQYF.

The V and J genes are TRBV2 and TRBJ2-3; TRBD1 agrees at 7 bases. From germline, CDR1 is SNHLY and CDR2 FYNNEI. The V gene end was trimmed by 7 bases and the J gene end by 2 bases; junction bases not matched to a gene: 3. There are 13 residues in the CDR3. CDR3 amino acids: CASNTGATDTQYF. The CDR3, as DNA: TGTGCCAGCAATACAGGGGCCACAGATACGCAGTATTTT.

The chain recombines TRBV7-3 with TRBJ2-3; 8 bases line up with TRBD2. In germline, CDR1 is SGHTA, CDR2 FQGTGA. Trimming removed 3 bases from V and 4 bases from J; junction bases left unmatched: 9. This CDR3 has 16 residues. The DNA of the CDR3 is TGTGCCAGCAGCTTTTCGGGGGGGCCAGGAGCAGATACGCAGTATTTT. This sequence encodes CASSFSGGPGADTQYF. The variable domain in full, with the rest retrieved from reference TRBV7-3 and TRBJ2-3, is GAGVSQTPSNKVTEKGKYVELRCDPISGHTALYWYRQSLGQGPEFLIYFQGTGAADDSGLPNDRFFAVRPEGSVSTLKIQRTERGDSAVYLCASSFSGGPGADTQYFGPGTRLTVL.

This sequence joins TRBV2 and TRBJ1-5, with TRBD1 as a possible D gene (5 bases). CDR3 length: 14 residues. CDR1 is SNHLY, CDR2 FYNNEI, per germline. V gave up 4 bases and J gave up 0 bases, with 7 bases separating them. CDR3 region: CASSGGVSNQPQHF. In DNA form, the CDR3 reads TGTGCCAGCAGTGGGGGGGTTAGCAATCAGCCCCAGCATTTT.

This sequence joins TRBV11-3 and TRBJ2-7, with 7 bases aligning to TRBD2. V shed 4 bases and J 0 bases; nucleotides not matched to a gene: 6. Per germline, CDR1 SGHNT and CDR2 YENEEA. This CDR3 is built from 15 residues. The chain's CDR3 is CASSSREVSSYEQYF. CDR3 nucleotides: TGTGCCAGCAGCTCCCGGGAGGTGTCCTCCTACGAGCAGTACTTC.

The chain carries TRBV5-1 and TRBJ1-2; 7 nucleotides align to TRBD1. Germline CDR1 is SGHRS and CDR2 is YFSETQ. With V trimmed by 4 bases and J by 6 bases, 21 bases remained unmatched. The CDR3 length is 18 residues. CDR3: CASSEGTVGSSALNGYTF. In DNA, the CDR3 is TGCGCCAGCAGCGAGGGGACAGTAGGATCTTCGGCGCTAAATGGCTACACCTTC.

This chain joins TRBV30 and TRBJ1-1; possibly TRBD1 for D (6 bases). The CDR3 contains 14 residues. The ends were cut back, 1 base at V and 5 bases at J, with 14 bases in the middle. Germline lookup yields CDR1 GTSNPN and CDR2 SVGIG (reference sequence). The CDR3 region has the DNA TGTGCCTGGAGTGAGGGGGGGCGCGGGACTGAAGCTTTCTTT. This encodes CAWSEGGRGTEAFF.

This clone was observed a single time. This rearrangement joins TRBV5-1 to TRBJ1-3, with D possibly TRBD1 on 5 matching bases. This CDR3 is 16 amino acids long. V lost 0 bases to trimming and J lost 0 bases, with 10 bases between them. Germline V CDR1 and CDR2: SGHRS, YFSETQ. The CDR3 loop reads CASSLVGPSSGNTIYF. CDR3 in DNA: TGCGCCAGCAGCTTGGTGGGGCCGAGCTCTGGAAACACCATATATTTT.

The chain recombines TRBV19 with TRBJ2-3; D ambiguous. The germline gives CDR1 LNHDA, CDR2 SQIVND (reference sequence). V lost 5 bases to trimming and J lost 4 bases, with 7 bases between them. The CDR3 extends over 12 amino acids. The CDR3 protein is CASSFSADTQYF. As DNA, the CDR3 is TGTGCCAGTAGTTTCTCCGCAGATACGCAGTATTTT.

J is TRBJ1-1 and V is TRBV6-5; D is undetermined. V was trimmed by 2 bases and J by 1 base, leaving 5 bases between them. The CDR3 totals 13 residues. Germline values: CDR1 MNHEY, CDR2 SVGAGI. CDR3 sequence: CASSYEWNTEAFF. DNA for the CDR3: TGTGCCAGCAGTTACGAGTGGAACACTGAAGCTTTCTTT.

The V and J genes are TRBV27 and TRBJ1-2, with 9 bases fitting TRBD1. Germline V gene data show CDR1 as MNHEY and CDR2 as SMNVEV (reference sequence). The CDR3 extends over 17 amino acids. Unmatched junction bases numbered 10, after V lost 4 bases and J lost 1 base. Here the CDR3 reads CASSSTGGQSLNYGYTF. CDR3 in DNA: TGTGCCAGCAGTTCAACAGGGGGCCAATCCCTTAACTATGGCTACACCTTC.

The chain recombines TRBV12-3 or TRBV12-4 with TRBJ2-1, with 11 bases aligning to TRBD1. The CDR3 length is 12 residues. CDR3 amino acids: CATGTGGNEQFF. The CDR3 region has the DNA TGTGCGACCGGGACAGGGGGGAATGAGCAGTTCTTC.

This clone came up once. Other nucleotide sequences from this sample produce the same CDR3. The gene calls are TRBV28 and TRBJ1-3, with D uncertain. This CDR3 has 14 amino acids. V lost 5 bases and J 0 bases, leaving 8 bases between the germline ends. Per germline, CDR1 MDHEN and CDR2 SYDVKM. The CDR3 loop reads CASSLGGSGNTIYF. CDR3 bases: TGTGCCAGCAGTCTAGGCGGCTCTGGAAACACCATATATTTT.

The chain uses TRBV29-1 and TRBJ2-1; 9 positions match TRBD1. After removal of 5 bases from V and 7 bases from J, the junction contained 9 bases not matched to a gene. The CDR3 spans 14 residues. Germline values: CDR1 SQVTM, CDR2 ANQGSEA. As DNA, the CDR3 is TGCAGCGTTTCCGGGACAGGGAGGGTGAATGAGCAGTTCTTC. Amino acids: CSVSGTGRVNEQFF.

The gene calls are TRBV4-2 and TRBJ1-4; no definite D call. The V end lost 0 bases, the J end lost 6 bases, and 11 bases lay between the germline ends. Germline V gene lookup returns CDR1 LGHNA and CDR2 YNFKEQ. The CDR3 consists of 15 residues. CDR3 loop: CASSQDGGRDEKLFF. The CDR3 DNA sequence: TGTGCCAGCAGCCAAGATGGAGGGCGGGATGAAAAACTGTTTTTT.

The rearrangement links TRBV14 to TRBJ1-4, with 9 bases aligning to TRBD1. Losses at the gene ends were 3 bases for V and 8 bases for J; bases not matched to a gene: 4. Looked up from germline, CDR1 is SGHDN and CDR2 is FVKESK. The CDR3 contains 14 residues. Here the CDR3 reads CASSQGTGNEKLFF. Written as DNA, the CDR3 is TGTGCCAGCAGCCAGGGGACAGGGAACGAAAAACTGTTTTTT.

The rearrangement links TRBV5-1 to TRBJ1-4; no reliable D call. The V end was cut by 3 bases, the J end by 8 bases, with 14 bases between. This CDR3 has 14 residues. Germline CDR1 is SGHRS and CDR2 is YFSETQ. The CDR3 DNA sequence: TGCGCCAGCAGCTCCTCGACTGAGGTCGAAAAACTGTTTTTT. It codes for CASSSSTEVEKLFF. The full variable domain, in which reference TRBV5-1 and TRBJ1-4 provide the parts outside the CDR3, is KAGVTQTPRYLIKTRGQQVTLSCSPISGHRSVSWYQQTPGQGLQFLFEYFSETQRNKGNFPGRFSGRQFSNSRSEMNVSTLELGDSALYLCASSSSTEVEKLFFGSGTQLSVL.

The V call is TRBV7-9, the J call TRBJ2-4; tentatively, D is TRBD1 (6 bases). The CDR3 is 16 residues long. V was cut by 2 bases and J by 0 bases, with 11 bases left in between. CDR1 and CDR2 (germline): SEHNR, FQNEAQ (reference sequence). The CDR3 region is CASSLSTGLAKNIQYF. CDR3 DNA: TGTGCCAGCAGCTTATCGACAGGTTTAGCCAAAAACATTCAGTACTTC.